These 30 T cell receptor beta chains came from one sample sequenced in a study of blood T cell repertoires in COVID-19. Assay: immunoSEQ multiplex PCR; the TCRdb copy retains only in-frame clones and omits some. Of around 620,000 clones in the sample, about 90% are singletons; the top ten hold approximately 0.25%. What was sequenced was peripheral blood. The receptor source for this set is a woman aged 18-29 years with acute or convalescent COVID-19.

The gene calls are TRBV27 and TRBJ1-5; 9 bases align to TRBD1. Per the germline V gene, CDR1 is MNHEY and CDR2 is SMNVEV (reference sequence). The J segment lost 7 bases and the V segment lost 6 bases, leaving 1 base of the junction unmatched. This CDR3 spans 12 amino acids. CDR3: CASSTGGQPQHF. In nucleotides, the CDR3 is TGTGCCAGCAGCACAGGGGGCCAGCCCCAGCATTTT.

The chain uses TRBV7-8 and TRBJ1-2; possible D gene TRBD1, 6 bases. V lost 5 bases and J lost 1, with 17 bases in between. CDR3 size: 16 residues. CDR1 is SGHVS and CDR2 is FQNEAQ in the germline V gene. The CDR3 region is CASSPRPGHNNYGYTF. The CDR3 nucleotides are TGTGCCAGCAGCCCGCGACCGGGACACAATAACTATGGCTACACCTTC.

The chain employs TRBV28 and TRBJ1-1; D not certain. The CDR3 covers 15 residues. V was cut by 6 bases and J by 1 base, with 15 bases left in between. Looked up from germline, CDR1 is MDHEN and CDR2 is SYDVKM. The CDR3 coding sequence is TGTGCCAGCAGCAACCTCCTCGGAGGGAACACTGAAGCTTTCTTT. Its translation is CASSNLLGGNTEAFF.

This clone showed up just once. The V call is TRBV20-1, the J call TRBJ2-7; perhaps TRBD1 as D (5 bases). Trimming took 3 bases from V and 5 from J, leaving 11 bases between them. Germline lookup yields CDR1 DFQATT and CDR2 SNEGSKA (reference sequence). The CDR3 is made up of 12 amino acids. As DNA, the CDR3 is TGCAGTGCTAGTATCAGGGTCCACGAGCAGTACTTC. Encoded protein: CSASIRVHEQYF.

This clone has a single count. The chain carries TRBV10-3 and TRBJ2-7; D perhaps matches TRBD2 (5 bases). This CDR3 is built from 15 residues. Germline V gene sequence: CDR1 ENHRY, CDR2 SYGVKD. V was shortened by 7 bases and J by 2 bases, with 18 bases between the two germline ends. This CDR3 reads CAIMVSRGTTYEQYF. CDR3 bases: TGTGCCATCATGGTTTCCCGGGGAACGACCTACGAGCAGTACTTC.

This clone was picked up one time. V is TRBV4-1 and J is TRBJ1-1; TRBD1 matches 7 bases. V lost 4 bases, J lost 4 bases, and 3 bases stayed unmatched. Looked up from germline, CDR1 is MGHRA and CDR2 is YSYEKL. This CDR3 spans 13 amino acids. CDR3 sequence: CASSPGGSTEAFF. The CDR3 nucleotides are TGCGCCAGCAGCCCAGGGGGAAGCACTGAAGCTTTCTTT.

The chain employs TRBV7-9 and TRBJ1-5; the D gene is possibly TRBD1 (5 bases). V was pared by 1 base and J by 1 base, with 11 bases between. The V gene's germline CDR1 is SEHNR and CDR2 FQNEAQ (reference sequence). The CDR3 has 16 amino acids. Here the CDR3 DNA reads TGTGCCAGCAGCTTAGGTACTGGGGCGAGCAATCAGCCCCAGCATTTT. Its translation: CASSLGTGASNQPQHF.

This chain connects TRBV14 to TRBJ1-2, with a possible D match to TRBD1 (5 bases). The CDR3 length is 15 residues. Germline V CDR1 and CDR2: SGHDN, FVKESK. The germline V and J ends were trimmed by 0 bases and 2 bases, with 10 bases remaining between them. For the CDR3, the DNA is TGTGCCAGCAGCCAAGAGAGCGCAGGGAACTATGGCTACACCTTC. Translating it yields CASSQESAGNYGYTF.

This chain joins TRBV27 and TRBJ1-5; 7 bases line up with TRBD1. CDR1 and CDR2 (germline): MNHEY, SMNVEV (reference sequence). J was trimmed by 1 base and V by 3 bases; bases with no gene match: 3. The CDR3 has 15 amino acids. The CDR3 reads CASSLVGQSNQPQHF. The CDR3 DNA sequence: TGTGCCAGCAGTTTGGTGGGACAGAGCAATCAGCCCCAGCATTTT.

The rearrangement links TRBV7-9 to TRBJ1-5; D uncertain. The CDR3 consists of 12 residues. From germline, CDR1 is SEHNR and CDR2 FQNEAQ (reference sequence). The V gene lost 11 bases and the J gene lost 2 bases, with 10 bases spanning the gap. CDR3: CASDGGNQPQHF. In DNA, the CDR3 is TGTGCCTCCGACGGAGGCAATCAGCCCCAGCATTTT.

CDR3 DNA sequence: TGTGCCAGCAGTTATTCCGCGGCCCGGGGGTACAATGAGCAGTTCTTC. It yields the protein CASSYSAARGYNEQFF. The rearrangement joins TRBV6-6 to TRBJ2-1; possibly TRBD2 for D (6 bases). Trimming stripped 3 bases from V and 4 bases from J, with 16 bases between. Germline CDR1 MNHNY, CDR2 SVGAGI (reference sequence). The CDR3 has 16 residues.

As regards this clone: The CDR3 does not end in the conserved phenylalanine or tryptophan, so this is likely a read error. No DNA is shown, since the ends of the CDR3 on it are uncertain; the CDR3 is the one TCRdb lists. The J gene is TRBJ1-3, the V gene TRBV9. The germline CDR1 and CDR2 sequences are SGDLS and YYNGEE. 10 amino acids form the CDR3, both terminal residues included. CDR3 protein: CASSVASVPG.

This clone came up once. The rearrangement links TRBV7-2 to TRBJ1-2, with D possibly TRBD1 on 5 matching bases. Germline V gene lookup returns CDR1 SGHTA and CDR2 FQGNSA. The CDR3 contains 11 residues. Trimming removed 1 base at V and 8 bases at J, with 5 bases between. In DNA form, the CDR3 reads TGTGCCAGCAGCTTAGGGGGCGGCTACACCTTC. Encoded protein: CASSLGGGYTF.

This clone was recorded only once. This chain joins TRBV28 and TRBJ1-2; 8 nucleotides agree with TRBD1. There are 14 residues in the CDR3. Germline CDR1 MDHEN, CDR2 SYDVKM. The trim removed 5 bases at V and 6 bases at J, leaving 8 bases unmatched. CDR3 loop: CASSTAGGADGYTF. CDR3 nucleotides: TGTGCCAGCAGTACGGCAGGGGGCGCGGATGGCTACACCTTC.

The rearrangement links TRBV3-1 (or the pseudogene TRBV3-2) to TRBJ2-5; TRBD2 aligns across 9 bases. The CDR3 spans 15 residues. V trimming: 4 bases; J trimming: 5 bases; junction bases outside the gene matches: 8. Germline V lookup: CDR1 LGHDT, CDR2 YNNKEL (reference sequence). CDR3 in amino acids: CASSPVRSGSETQYF. As DNA, the CDR3 is TGTGCCAGCAGCCCCGTTCGTAGCGGGAGTGAGACCCAGTACTTC.

The chain employs TRBV18 and TRBJ1-2; 9 bases line up with TRBD1. The CDR3 has 17 amino acids. Germline V gives CDR1 KGHSH, CDR2 LQKENI. Germline trimming cut 2 bases from V and 4 bases from J; bases unmatched to any gene: 11. DNA of the CDR3: TGTGCCAGCTCACCAGACCGGGGACAGGGACGAATCTATGGCTACACCTTC. Translation: CASSPDRGQGRIYGYTF.

The chain carries TRBV7-9 and TRBJ2-2; D remains unclear. Germline lookup yields CDR1 SEHNR and CDR2 FQNEAQ (reference sequence). Trimming pared 4 bases from V and 6 bases from J, leaving 9 bases between. The length of the CDR3 is 13 residues. The DNA of the CDR3 is TGTGCCAGCAGCTATCCTAATTCCGGGGAGCTGTTTTTT. Translation gives CASSYPNSGELFF.

The V gene is TRBV6-5, the J gene TRBJ1-2; 7 positions match TRBD1. With 7 bases clipped from V and 8 bases from J, the junction kept 13 bases outside the gene matches. The germline CDR1 and CDR2 sequences are MNHEY and SVGAGI. The CDR3 has 14 amino acids. CDR3 loop: CASTLTGSGGGYTF. The CDR3 DNA sequence: TGTGCCAGCACCCTGACAGGGTCCGGAGGAGGCTACACCTTC.

The chain carries TRBV2 and TRBJ1-5; weak D call: TRBD1 (5 bases). This CDR3 has 14 residues. Germline CDR1 and CDR2: SNHLY and FYNNEI. Between the trimmed V and J ends, which lost 8 bases and 7 bases, there was a span of 18 bases. As DNA, the CDR3 is TGTGCCAGCTCCCTGAAGGTCAGGGTCCAGCCCCAGCATTTT. Its translation: CASSLKVRVQPQHF.

The chain links TRBV27 to TRBJ2-7; 9 bases are a match to TRBD1. In germline, CDR1 is MNHEY, CDR2 SMNVEV (reference sequence). The CDR3 covers 15 residues. The V and J ends lost 7 bases and 1 base, in that order; junction bases with no gene match: 8. CDR3 loop: CASIPYGTGSYEQYF. CDR3 in DNA: TGTGCCAGCATTCCTTACGGGACAGGGTCCTACGAGCAGTACTTC.

The chain joins TRBV20-1 to TRBJ1-2, with D possibly TRBD1 on 5 matching bases. V was pared by 3 bases and J by 2 bases, with 13 bases between. Germline V lookup: CDR1 DFQATT, CDR2 SNEGSKA (reference sequence). This CDR3 region has 14 residues. CDR3 DNA: TGCAGTGCTAGTGAGATGGCAGGGAACTATGGCTACACCTTC. It specifies CSASEMAGNYGYTF.

The rearrangement links TRBV4-1 to TRBJ2-2; 7 nucleotides agree with TRBD1. CDR1 and CDR2 (germline): MGHRA, YSYEKL. The V and J ends lost 3 bases and 0 bases, in that order; junction bases with no gene match: 7. The CDR3 is 17 amino acids. This CDR3 reads CASSHPRTGTNTGELFF. In DNA form, the CDR3 reads TGCGCCAGCAGCCACCCCCGGACAGGAACGAACACCGGGGAGCTGTTTTTT.

The chain carries TRBV20-1 and TRBJ1-2, with TRBD1 matching 7 bases. Trimming cost V 3 bases and J 4 bases; bases outside gene matches: 17. Per the germline V gene, CDR1 is DFQATT and CDR2 is SNEGSKA (reference sequence). The CDR3 contains 17 residues. CDR3 protein: CSASNRGGDRELYGYTF. CDR3 sequence (DNA): TGCAGTGCTAGTAATCGTGGAGGGGACAGAGAACTCTATGGCTACACCTTC.

J is TRBJ1-1 and V is TRBV18; D not certain. Trimming took off 3 bases at V and 3 bases at J, with 17 bases between the two ends. In germline, CDR1 is KGHSH, CDR2 LQKENI. The CDR3 totals 16 residues. The CDR3 spells CASSPNTGDGDTEAFF. The CDR3 region has the DNA TGTGCCAGCTCACCCAACACGGGAGATGGGGACACTGAAGCTTTCTTT.

J is TRBJ1-2 and V is TRBV5-6, with 9 positions matching TRBD1. The CDR3 has 15 amino acids. Looked up from germline, CDR1 is SGHDT and CDR2 is YYEEEE. J gave up 6 bases and V 4 bases, and 10 bases lay outside the gene matches. The CDR3 region is CASSVQGAIRHGYTF. Written as DNA, the CDR3 is TGTGCCAGCAGCGTACAGGGGGCGATACGACATGGCTACACCTTC.

This chain connects TRBV19 to TRBJ1-4; D unresolved. Germline V gene data show CDR1 as LNHDA and CDR2 as SQIVND (reference sequence). Between the trimmed V and J ends, which lost 2 bases and 7 bases, there was a span of 8 bases. The CDR3 contains 13 residues. CDR3 DNA: TGTGCCAGTAGTATAACGGGGTTTGAAAAACTGTTTTTT. Translating it yields CASSITGFEKLFF.

This clone was recorded only once. The rearrangement joins TRBV6-4 to TRBJ1-6; D not resolved. This CDR3 is built from 17 residues. Trimming stripped 2 bases from V and 6 bases from J, with 17 bases between. Germline V CDR1 and CDR2: MRHNA, SNTAGT. The CDR3 spells CASSDRESLVANSPLHF. CDR3 coding DNA: TGTGCCAGCAGTGACAGGGAGTCGTTGGTGGCTAATTCACCCCTCCACTTT.

To note about this clone: At one of its ends the junction is not consistent with the germline gene, which may arise from a read error. The chain combines TRBV7-9 with TRBJ2-7, with a tentative D call TRBD1 (5 bases). This CDR3 has 13 residues. The germline CDR1 and CDR2 sequences are SEHNR and FQNEAQ (reference sequence). CDR3 bases: TGTGCCAGCAGCTTAGCGAGAGGACAACACTCGAACTTC. Protein sequence: CASSLARGQHSNF.

V gene TRBV18 combines with J gene TRBJ1-2; D perhaps matches TRBD1 (5 bases). Trimming removed 2 bases at V and 5 bases at J, with 12 bases between. The CDR3 length is 14 residues. Germline CDR1 KGHSH, CDR2 LQKENI. The CDR3 nucleotides are TGTGCCAGCTCACCAGTGACGGGGGAGTATGGCTACACCTTC. Translated: CASSPVTGEYGYTF.

The rearrangement links TRBV10-1 to TRBJ1-2; 10 nucleotides match TRBD1. The CDR3 covers 14 residues. V dropped 2 bases and J dropped 8; count of bases not matched to a gene: 5. Germline V gene data show CDR1 as WNHNN and CDR2 as SYGVQD (reference sequence). For the CDR3, the DNA is TGCGCCAGCAGTGAGAGACAGGGGGCGGGAGGCTACACCTTC. Protein sequence: CASSERQGAGGYTF.